This T cell receptor beta chain was observed in a study of blood T cell repertoires in COVID-19. Study at large: Sources were T cells, B-cell-depleted T cells, or PBMCs; the material itself was cDNA or gDNA.

V was cut by 0 bases and J by 6 bases, with 12 bases left in between. Germline V gene data show CDR1 as MNHEY and CDR2 as SVGEGT. This CDR3 is built from 14 residues. Authors' analysis steps: For nucleated cells, counts were estimated from reference gene primer amplification. Clones were sequenced by immunoSEQ multiplex PCR, and TCRdb holds only the in-frame ones, with some missing. D and trimming come from the DNA, and the V and J calls and clone size come from that table. The repertoire holds 81,000 or so clones, with around 81% as singletons. The chain links TRBV6-2 or TRBV6-3 to TRBJ2-7; D is perhaps TRBD1 (6 bases). The receptor's source is a woman aged 70-85 years with active or convalescent COVID-19. The sample taken for sequencing was peripheral blood. The CDR3 spells CASSYSPDRFEQYF. The CDR3 nucleotides read TGTGCCAGCAGTTACTCACCTGACAGGTTCGAGCAGTACTTC.